This TCR beta chain appears in the sequencing data of a study of CD8 T cells in Susac syndrome. Turning to the study itself: The Susac syndrome patients were therapy-naive, on corticosteroids, or on intravenous immunoglobulin alone at blood draw.

This clonotype came up once. Its target is not known. Germline lookup yields CDR1 DFQATT and CDR2 SNEGSKA (reference sequence). The CDR3 is 12 amino acids. The V end lost 4 bases, the J end lost 2 bases, and 8 bases lay between the germline ends. Diagnostic criteria for definite or probable disease, in their recently defined form, were met by the patients with Susac syndrome. RNA, at about 0.45 to 1 ug, was reverse transcribed with random hexamers. Coverage of TCR beta CDR3 amplification by immunoSEQ multiplex PCR extended to 54 Vbeta and 13 Jbeta. In TCRdb, the immunoSEQ multiplex PCR reads were re-called with MiXCR into one record per CDR3 protein. The table has about 82,000 distinct CDR3 sequences, around 96% seen once. Regarding the study as a whole: In total CD8+ repertoires, about 17 Susac-specific public clones were detected, and CD8+ TEMRA repertoires contained 5 or 6.

This receptor was taken from a human donor with Susac syndrome. Sequenced input: CD8+ T cells from PBMCs. The chain joins TRBV20-1 to TRBJ1-1; D perhaps matches TRBD1 (5 bases). CDR3 protein: CSATGINTEAFF. CDR3 nucleotides: TGCAGTGCTACAGGGATAAACACTGAAGCTTTCTTT.